The next 17 T cell receptor beta chains were all read from a single sample in a study of blood T cell repertoires in COVID-19. Generated by immunoSEQ multiplex PCR, the TCRdb table keeps only in-frame clones and is missing some. The repertoire holds a few hundred thousand clones, with roughly 80% as singletons. Sequencing input: PBMCs or T cells enriched from blood (not recorded which). The receptors were gathered from a woman in her 50s who had recovered from COVID-19.

This clone was observed once. V is TRBV5-6 and J is TRBJ2-7; TRBD1 matches 11 bases. The CDR3 is made up of 14 amino acids. The germline V gene encodes CDR1 SGHDT and CDR2 YYEEEE. Trimming cost V 3 bases and J 6 bases; bases outside gene matches: 5. The CDR3 DNA is TGTGCCAGCAGCTCGGACAGGGGGCTGGGCGAGCAGTACTTC. Amino acid sequence: CASSSDRGLGEQYF.

For this clone: This specimen includes other DNA sequences encoding the same CDR3. The CDR3 bases are TGTGCCAGCAGCTTAATCAGGGGCTCCTACAATGAGCAGTTCTTC. This translates into CASSLIRGSYNEQFF. The genes are TRBV7-2 and TRBJ2-1; a possible D gene is TRBD1 (6 bases). CDR1 is SGHTA and CDR2 is FQGNSA in the germline V gene. The CDR3 sequence is 15 residues long. V was shortened by 2 bases and J by 0 bases, with 8 bases between the two germline ends.

This chain uses TRBV6-5 with TRBJ1-2; D remains unclear. CDR3 size: 13 residues. The V end was cut by 7 bases, the J end by 4 bases, with 13 bases between. Germline V CDR1 and CDR2: MNHEY, SVGAGI. The CDR3 is CASTMTLGYGYTF. The CDR3 DNA is TGTGCCAGCACAATGACACTCGGCTATGGCTACACCTTC.

This chain links TRBV3-1 (or the pseudogene TRBV3-2) with TRBJ1-6; D not resolved. Trimming stripped 1 base from V and 7 bases from J, with 14 bases between. The CDR3 is 16 amino acids. Germline-derived CDR1 and CDR2 are LGHDT and YNNKEL (reference sequence). CDR3 nucleotide sequence: TGTGCCAGCAGCCAAGGGGCCTGGGCCCAAAATTCACCCCTCCACTTT. It yields the protein CASSQGAWAQNSPLHF.

This chain connects TRBV7-6 to TRBJ2-5; D is perhaps TRBD2 (6 bases). Per germline, CDR1 SGHVS and CDR2 FNYEAQ. Deletions cut 0 bases from V and 4 bases from J, with 12 bases between. The CDR3 loop spans 15 amino acids. CDR3 in DNA: TGTGCCAGCAGCTTAGCGCAGACTAGTGGAGAGACCCAGTACTTC. Protein product: CASSLAQTSGETQYF.

This chain joins TRBV21-1 and TRBJ1-3; the D call of TRBD1 is as the table states it, not checked on the DNA. TRBV21-1 is a listed pseudogene. The CDR3 totals 15 residues. The CDR3 sequence is CASDRDGEFGNTIYF. The CDR3, as DNA: TGTGCCAGCGACAGGGATGGTGAGTTTGGAAACACCATATATTTT.

V gene TRBV27 combines with J gene TRBJ2-7, with 10 bases aligning to TRBD2. From germline, CDR1 is MNHEY and CDR2 SMNVEV (reference sequence). This CDR3 spans 18 amino acids. With V trimmed by 6 bases and J by 4 bases, 18 bases remained unmatched. The CDR3 DNA reads TGTGCCAGCAGCCTCCGCCCCTCTAGTACAGCGGGGGGGTACGAGCAGTACTTC. Encoded protein: CASSLRPSSTAGGYEQYF.

The chain is built from TRBV11-2 and TRBJ2-1; 7 bases line up with TRBD1. Germline V CDR1 and CDR2: SGHAT, FQNNGV. The CDR3 is 15 amino acids. V lost 2 bases and J lost 8; bases outside the gene matches: 9. CDR3 nucleotides: TGTGCCAGCAGCTTACAGCCGGACAGGCAATATGAGCAGTTCTTC. Translating it yields CASSLQPDRQYEQFF.

J is TRBJ2-3 and V is TRBV5-4; 9 bases fit TRBD1. The CDR3 has 14 amino acids. CDR1 is SGHNT, CDR2 YYREEE, per germline (reference sequence). The junction had 5 bases not matched to a gene; V was cut back by 3 bases and J by 6 bases. The CDR3 region has the DNA TGTGCCAGCAGCTCCGGACAGGGGATTGATACGCAGTATTTT. Its translation is CASSSGQGIDTQYF.

The rearrangement links TRBV4-2 to TRBJ1-2; D is unclear. Trimming removed 5 bases from V and 6 bases from J, with 16 bases in between. The CDR3 is 14 amino acids. Germline V gene lookup returns CDR1 LGHNA and CDR2 YNFKEQ. This CDR3 is CASSSDRGGDGYTF. Here the CDR3 DNA reads TGTGCCAGCAGCTCAGACCGTGGAGGAGATGGCTACACCTTC.

V usage is TRBV30 and J usage is TRBJ1-3; D is perhaps TRBD1 (6 bases). The CDR3 is 15 amino acids. V was cut by 0 bases and J by 0 bases, with 9 bases left in between. Looked up from germline, CDR1 is GTSNPN and CDR2 is SVGIG (reference sequence). The CDR3 nucleotides are TGTGCCTGGAGTGTACAGGGTAGCTCTGGAAACACCATATATTTT. This gives the protein CAWSVQGSSGNTIYF.

This clone was observed once. This chain connects TRBV18 to TRBJ1-1; D remains unclear. In germline, CDR1 is KGHSH, CDR2 LQKENI. V was shortened by 6 bases and J by 4 bases, with 12 bases between the two germline ends. CDR3 length: 13 residues. The CDR3: CASSPNGGTEAFF. The CDR3 DNA reads as TGTGCCAGCTCGCCAAATGGCGGCACTGAAGCTTTCTTT.

V is TRBV2 and J is TRBJ1-3, with a possible D match to TRBD1 (5 bases). Germline CDR1 reads SNHLY; CDR2 reads FYNNEI. The ends were cut back, 5 bases at V and 2 bases at J, with 10 bases in the middle. This CDR3 has 14 residues. The CDR3 sequence: CASSPGRAGNTIYF. The CDR3 region has the DNA TGTGCCAGCAGTCCCGGCAGGGCTGGAAACACCATATATTTT.

This clone was observed once. This chain connects TRBV30 to TRBJ2-6, with a weak D call TRBD1 (6 bases). CDR1 and CDR2 (germline): GTSNPN, SVGIG (reference sequence). The CDR3 is made up of 17 amino acids. V lost 2 bases to trimming and J lost 0 bases, with 14 bases between them. CDR3 protein: CAWSPLTGFSGANVLTF. The CDR3 DNA follows: TGTGCCTGGAGTCCCCTGACAGGCTTCTCTGGGGCCAACGTCCTGACTTTC.

V and J are TRBV30 and TRBJ1-2; the D gene is possibly TRBD1 (5 bases). Between the trimmed V and J ends, which lost 1 base and 4 bases, there was a span of 7 bases. The CDR3 length is 12 residues. Germline V gives CDR1 GTSNPN, CDR2 SVGIG (reference sequence). The CDR3 sequence: CAWSGGVYGYTF. The DNA of the CDR3 is TGTGCCTGGAGTGGGGGGGTCTATGGCTACACCTTC.

In this sample, this clone turned up a few times. The chain combines TRBV6-2 or TRBV6-3 with TRBJ2-7; weak D call: TRBD2 (5 bases). The CDR3 is made up of 14 amino acids. Trimming stripped 5 bases from V and 2 bases from J, with 13 bases between. CDR1 is MNHEY, CDR2 SVGEGT, per germline. CDR3 loop: CASSVGGGPYEQYF. CDR3 coding DNA: TGTGCCAGCAGTGTGGGCGGCGGGCCCTACGAGCAGTACTTC.

The genes are TRBV7-3 and TRBJ2-3; 8 nucleotides match TRBD2. V dropped 2 bases and J dropped 5; count of bases not matched to a gene: 0. Looked up from germline, CDR1 is SGHTA and CDR2 is FQGTGA. The CDR3 is 13 amino acids. The CDR3 nucleotides read TGTGCCAGCAGCTTAGCGGGGGGAGATACGCAGTATTTT. Protein: CASSLAGGDTQYF.